These 22 T cell receptor beta chains were all obtained from the same sample, sequenced in a study of regulatory T cells in long-lasting Graves disease. Building the TCR beta libraries relied on iRepertoire HTBI primers, and CDR3 regions underwent Arm-PCR. TCRdb called the multiplex PCR reads again in MiXCR, with one record for every CDR3 protein. Of approximately 400,000 distinct CDR3 sequences in the sample, 23% are singletons; the top ten hold about 27%. As to time point: persistent/refractory GD, antithyroid drugs over 5 years with positive TRAb. The TCR library was made from RNA that had been extracted from PBMCs in TRIzol. The starting material was peripheral blood mononuclear cells (PBMCs), obtained when the disease was refractory, from a patient treated with antithyroid drugs. The receptor set was obtained from a female donor with Graves disease.

This clonotype was seen repeatedly, ten times or more. The V and J genes are TRBV29-1 and TRBJ2-5, with 10 bases aligning to TRBD1. The germline V gene has CDR1 SQVTM and CDR2 ANQGSEA. The CDR3 is 14 amino acids. After removal of 7 bases from V and 3 bases from J, the junction contained 8 bases not matched to a gene. The CDR3 here is CSARGGTGEETQYF. CDR3 DNA: TGCAGCGCCCGGGGGGGGACAGGGGAAGAGACCCAGTACTTC.

The chain uses TRBV9 and TRBJ1-1, with a tentative D call TRBD1 (5 bases). CDR3 size: 15 residues. Trimming left V 3 bases short and J 5 bases short, with 17 bases between. The germline gives CDR1 SGDLS, CDR2 YYNGEE. The CDR3 reads CASSAVSRGKTEAFF. The DNA of the CDR3 is TGTGCCAGCAGCGCAGTATCACGGGGGAAGACTGAAGCTTTCTTT.

This clonotype showed up many times. The V call is TRBV28, the J call TRBJ2-7; the D gene is possibly TRBD2 (5 bases). This CDR3 has 14 residues. Per germline, CDR1 MDHEN and CDR2 SYDVKM. Trimming removed 5 bases at V and 1 base at J, with 12 bases between. The chain's CDR3 is CASSPVWESYEQYF. DNA for the CDR3: TGTGCCAGCAGTCCCGTATGGGAGTCCTACGAGCAGTACTTC.

The sample holds many counts of this clonotype. The chain has TRBV12-3 or TRBV12-4 and TRBJ1-5; 9 bases line up with TRBD1. Germline trimming cut 4 bases from V and 3 bases from J; bases unmatched to any gene: 4. The CDR3 sequence is 15 residues long. The DNA for the CDR3 is TGTGCCAGCAGTTGGGACAGGGCGAACAATCAGCCCCAGCATTTT. Encoded protein: CASSWDRANNQPQHF.

This clonotype was seen a few times. This CDR3 is CASSYEPNLGLAERETQYF. For the CDR3, the DNA is TGTGCCAGCAGTTACGAACCTAATCTGGGACTAGCAGAAAGGGAGACCCAGTACTTC. The chain uses TRBV6-5 and TRBJ2-5; 9 bases line up with TRBD2. Germline CDR1 MNHEY, CDR2 SVGAGI. The V gene end was trimmed by 2 bases and the J gene end by 5 bases; junction bases not matched to a gene: 18. The CDR3 covers 19 residues.

The CDR3 DNA reads as TGTGCCAGTAGTACTACAGAGCTCTATGGCTACACCTTC. It yields the protein CASSTTELYGYTF. The chain is built from TRBV19 and TRBJ1-2, with no clear D. Germline V gene sequence: CDR1 LNHDA, CDR2 SQIVND (reference sequence). The CDR3 totals 13 residues. Trimming took off 4 bases at V and 4 bases at J, with 10 bases between the two ends.

This chain links TRBV12-3 or TRBV12-4 with TRBJ2-2; maybe TRBD2 (5 bases). The V and J ends lost 5 bases and 3 bases respectively, with 13 bases between them. The CDR3 spans 15 residues. CDR3 DNA sequence: TGTGCCAGCAGTCCCAGCGGAGCGGACACCGGGGAGCTGTTTTTT. Protein sequence: CASSPSGADTGELFF.

This clonotype was detected many times. The chain couples TRBV28 to TRBJ2-7; D uncertain. Germline V gene data show CDR1 as MDHEN and CDR2 as SYDVKM. The germline V and J ends were trimmed by 2 bases and 3 bases, with 8 bases remaining between them. The CDR3 totals 13 residues. The CDR3 sequence: CASSLNSVYEQYF. The CDR3 DNA reads TGTGCCAGCAGTTTAAACAGCGTCTACGAGCAGTACTTC. Filled out from reference TRBV28 and TRBJ2-7, the complete variable domain reads DVKVTQSSRYLVKRTGEKVFLECVQDMDHENMFWYRQDPGLGLRLIYFSYDVKMKEKGDIPEGYSVSREKKERFSLILESASTNQTSMYLCASSLNSVYEQYFGPGTRLTVT.

This clonotype was seen repeatedly, ten times or more. V and J are TRBV12-3 or TRBV12-4 and TRBJ2-7; TRBD2 is a possible D gene (6 bases). Trimming removed 2 bases at V and 5 bases at J, with 13 bases between. There are 14 residues in the CDR3. The DNA for the CDR3 is TGTGCCAGCAGTTTAACGGGAGCCCGAAACGAGCAGTACTTC. It translates to CASSLTGARNEQYF.

This clonotype was counted a few times. The chain has TRBV12-3 or TRBV12-4 and TRBJ2-2; TRBD2 matches 7 bases. The trim removed 2 bases at V and 5 bases at J, leaving 8 bases unmatched. CDR3 length equals 16 residues. The DNA of the CDR3 is TGTGCCAGCAGTTTACGTCTAGCGGAAATAACCGGGGAGCTGTTTTTT. Translation gives CASSLRLAEITGELFF.

This chain connects TRBV6-2 or TRBV6-3 to TRBJ2-1; D remains unclear. The germline V gene encodes CDR1 MNHEY and CDR2 SVGEGT. Trimming took off 5 bases at V and 1 base at J, with 9 bases between the two ends. The CDR3 totals 14 residues. CDR3 in DNA: TGTGCCAGCAGTCGTATATCTTCCTACAATGAGCAGTTCTTC. Encoded protein: CASSRISSYNEQFF.

This clonotype came up a few times. This chain's CDR3 is CASSQLSAFGAGDEKLFF. CDR3 nucleotide sequence: TGTGCCAGCAGCCAATTATCCGCCTTCGGGGCAGGGGATGAAAAACTGTTTTTT. This chain joins TRBV3-1 and TRBJ1-4, with a weak D call TRBD1 (6 bases). Trimming took 2 bases from V and 6 from J, leaving 22 bases between them. This CDR3 has 18 residues. Germline CDR1 is LGHDT and CDR2 is YNNKEL (reference sequence). The whole variable domain, remainder taken from reference TRBV3-1 and TRBJ1-4, is DTAVSQTPKYLVTQMGNDKSIKCEQNLGHDTMYWYKQDSKKFLKIMFSYNNKELIINETVPNRFSPKSPDKAHLNLHINSLELGDSAVYFCASSQLSAFGAGDEKLFFGSGTQLSVL.

The table lists this clonotype with many counts. The chain couples TRBV28 to TRBJ2-7, with TRBD2 identical over 8 bases. Germline lookup yields CDR1 MDHEN and CDR2 SYDVKM. CDR3 length: 16 amino acids. V lost 6 bases and J lost 3; bases outside the gene matches: 13. CDR3 sequence: CASSSPGGGLRYEQYF. Written as DNA, the CDR3 is TGTGCCAGCAGCTCCCCGGGAGGGGGTCTTCGCTACGAGCAGTACTTC.

This clonotype was counted many times. J is TRBJ2-7 and V is TRBV20-1; D perhaps matches TRBD2 (5 bases). V was pared by 3 bases and J by 6 bases, with 18 bases between. Germline assignment: CDR1 DFQATT and CDR2 SNEGSKA (reference sequence). This CDR3 region has 14 residues. The CDR3 region is CSASRGFLAAEQYF. As DNA, the CDR3 is TGCAGTGCTAGTAGAGGGTTCTTGGCTGCCGAGCAGTACTTC.

The V gene is TRBV7-2, the J gene TRBJ1-3; 7 bases align to TRBD1. In germline, CDR1 is SGHTA, CDR2 FQGNSA. With 4 bases clipped from V and 4 bases from J, the junction kept 4 bases outside the gene matches. The CDR3 loop spans 14 amino acids. DNA for the CDR3: TGTGCCAGCAGCTATGGGACAGACGGAAACACCATATATTTT. It codes for CASSYGTDGNTIYF.

This clonotype was seen a few times. This chain joins TRBV6-1 and TRBJ1-1; perhaps TRBD1 as D (5 bases). Trimming shortened V by 6 bases and J by 0 bases, and 14 bases separated the two germline ends. Looked up from germline, CDR1 is MNHNS and CDR2 is SASEGT. This CDR3 is built from 15 residues. CDR3 sequence: CASRVPGHLNTEAFF. CDR3 DNA sequence: TGTGCCAGCAGAGTGCCCGGACACTTGAACACTGAAGCTTTCTTT.

CDR3 DNA sequence: TGTGCCAGCAGCTCTGGGAGTCAGAACACTGAAGCTTTCTTT. Its protein is CASSSGSQNTEAFF. The chain links TRBV7-9 to TRBJ1-1; no definite D call. Trimming removed 4 bases from V and 1 base from J, with 10 bases in between. The germline V gene has CDR1 SEHNR and CDR2 FQNEAQ (reference sequence). The CDR3 contains 14 residues.

The rearrangement uses TRBV5-5 and TRBJ2-5; D is unresolved. This CDR3 comprises 14 residues. V was cut by 2 bases and J by 5 bases, with 13 bases left in between. Germline V CDR1 and CDR2: SGHKS, YYEKEE (reference sequence). This chain's CDR3 is CASSLKGRMETQYF. CDR3 in DNA: TGTGCCAGCAGCTTAAAGGGTCGAATGGAGACCCAGTACTTC.

This clonotype was seen repeatedly, ten times or more. This rearrangement joins TRBV20-1 to TRBJ1-2, with D unclear. There are 12 residues in the CDR3. Germline values: CDR1 DFQATT, CDR2 SNEGSKA (reference sequence). Trimming took 4 bases from V and 2 from J, leaving 8 bases between them. CDR3 nucleotide sequence: TGCAGTGCTAATAGGGAGAACTATGGCTACACCTTC. Translation gives CSANRENYGYTF.

This clonotype occurred a few times. This rearrangement joins TRBV30 to TRBJ1-1, with D possibly TRBD1 on 5 matching bases. The CDR3 runs to 14 residues. Trimming pared 0 bases from V and 1 base from J, leaving 9 bases between. Germline V CDR1 and CDR2: GTSNPN, SVGIG (reference sequence). The CDR3: CAWSVQAGNTEAFF. The CDR3 coding sequence is TGTGCCTGGAGTGTACAGGCAGGGAACACTGAAGCTTTCTTT.

This clonotype was observed a single time. V usage is TRBV30 and J usage is TRBJ2-6; 9 positions match TRBD1. Germline loops: CDR1 GTSNPN, CDR2 SVGIG (reference sequence). The CDR3 length is 18 residues. Trimming took 5 bases from V and 2 from J; bases not matched to a gene: 13. CDR3 residues: CAWRGDRASPTGANVLTF. The CDR3, as DNA: TGTGCCTGGCGCGGGGACAGGGCCTCTCCTACTGGGGCCAACGTCCTGACTTTC.

The chain is built from TRBV5-1 and TRBJ2-7; the D is unclear. V lost 0 bases to trimming and J lost 5 bases, with 12 bases between them. The CDR3 runs 14 residues. CDR1 is SGHRS and CDR2 is YFSETQ in the germline V gene. The CDR3 nucleotides read TGCGCCAGCAGCTTGGGAGACACCGGAAACGAGCAGTACTTC. Translating it yields CASSLGDTGNEQYF.